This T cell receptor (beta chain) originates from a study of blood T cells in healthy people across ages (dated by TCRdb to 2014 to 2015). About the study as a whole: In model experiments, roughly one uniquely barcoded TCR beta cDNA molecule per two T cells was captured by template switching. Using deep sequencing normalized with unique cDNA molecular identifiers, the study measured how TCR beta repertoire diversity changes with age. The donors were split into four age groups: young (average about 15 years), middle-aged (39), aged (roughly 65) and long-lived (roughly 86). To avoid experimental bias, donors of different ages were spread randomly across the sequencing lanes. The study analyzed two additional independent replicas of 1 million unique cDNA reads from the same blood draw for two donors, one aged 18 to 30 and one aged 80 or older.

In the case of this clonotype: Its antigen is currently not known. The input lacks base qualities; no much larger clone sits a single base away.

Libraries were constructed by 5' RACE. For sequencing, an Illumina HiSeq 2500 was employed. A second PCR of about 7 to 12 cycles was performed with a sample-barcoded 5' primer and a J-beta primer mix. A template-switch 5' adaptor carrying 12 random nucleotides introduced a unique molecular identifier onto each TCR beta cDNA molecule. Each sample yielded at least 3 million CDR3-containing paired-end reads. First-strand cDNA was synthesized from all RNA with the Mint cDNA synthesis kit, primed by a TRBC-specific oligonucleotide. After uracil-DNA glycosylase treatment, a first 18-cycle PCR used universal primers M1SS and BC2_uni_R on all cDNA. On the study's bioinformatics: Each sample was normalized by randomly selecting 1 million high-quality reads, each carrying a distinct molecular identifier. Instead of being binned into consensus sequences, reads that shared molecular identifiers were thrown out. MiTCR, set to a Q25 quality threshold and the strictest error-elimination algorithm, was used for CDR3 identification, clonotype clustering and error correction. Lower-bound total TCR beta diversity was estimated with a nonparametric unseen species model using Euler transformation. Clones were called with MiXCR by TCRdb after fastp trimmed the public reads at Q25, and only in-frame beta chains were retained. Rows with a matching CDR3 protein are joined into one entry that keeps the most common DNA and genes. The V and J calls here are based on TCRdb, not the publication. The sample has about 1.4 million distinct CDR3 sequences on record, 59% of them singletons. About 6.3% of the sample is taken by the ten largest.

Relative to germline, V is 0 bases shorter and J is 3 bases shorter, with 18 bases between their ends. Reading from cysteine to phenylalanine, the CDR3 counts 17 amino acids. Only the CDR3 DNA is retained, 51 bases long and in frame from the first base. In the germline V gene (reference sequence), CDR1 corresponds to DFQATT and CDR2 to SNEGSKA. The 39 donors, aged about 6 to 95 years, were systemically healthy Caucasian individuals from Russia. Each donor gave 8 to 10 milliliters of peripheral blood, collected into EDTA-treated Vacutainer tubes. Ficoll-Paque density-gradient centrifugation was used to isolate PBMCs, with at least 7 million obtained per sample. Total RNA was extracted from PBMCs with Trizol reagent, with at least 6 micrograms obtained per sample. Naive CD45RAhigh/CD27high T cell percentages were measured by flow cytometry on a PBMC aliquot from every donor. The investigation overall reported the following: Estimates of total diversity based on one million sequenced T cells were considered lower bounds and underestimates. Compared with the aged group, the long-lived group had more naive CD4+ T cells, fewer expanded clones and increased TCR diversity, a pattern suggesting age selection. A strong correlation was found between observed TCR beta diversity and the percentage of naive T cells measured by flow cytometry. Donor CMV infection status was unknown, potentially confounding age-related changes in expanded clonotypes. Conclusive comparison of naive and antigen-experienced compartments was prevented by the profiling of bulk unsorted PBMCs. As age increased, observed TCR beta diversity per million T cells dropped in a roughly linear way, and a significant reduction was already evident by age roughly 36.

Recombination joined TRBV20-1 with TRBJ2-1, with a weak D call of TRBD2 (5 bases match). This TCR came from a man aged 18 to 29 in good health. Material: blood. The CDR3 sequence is CSARDLGIANRYNEQFF. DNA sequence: TGCAGTGCTAGAGATCTCGGGATAGCTAACCGCTACAATGAGCAGTTCTTC.